This TCR beta chain comes out of a study of vaccination and CD4 T cells after COVID-19. Treatment defined: approximately nine-day PBMC culture with coronavirus spike peptide pools or control peptides (ViraFEST assay). The CDR3 runs 17 residues. Trimming stripped 6 bases from V and 0 bases from J, with 21 bases between. CDR1 is DFQATT, CDR2 SNEGSKA, per germline (reference sequence). The Oncomine TCR Beta short-read assay generated sequence data from the DNA of cultured CD4+ T cells. Once CD4+ T cells had been cultured, genomic DNA was extracted from them. TCRdb passed the PCR reads through MiXCR, listing each CDR3 protein once. The repertoire holds about 9,100 distinct CDR3 sequences, with more than 65% as singletons. Study-level findings and limits: Early post-infection timepoints were missing, and relatively few convalescent patients were studied.

With regard to this clonotype: Its antigen is as yet unknown.

Sequences were obtained from CD4+ T cells from blood, cultured in vitro. The TCR originated in a human donor who had recovered from COVID-19. This rearrangement joins TRBV20-1 to TRBJ1-3; D gene ambiguous. As DNA, the CDR3 is TGCAGTGCCAAACCTGGGAATTGGGTAAACTCTGGAAACACCATATATTTT. Translation: CSAKPGNWVNSGNTIYF.